A selection of T cell receptor beta chains follows, all from one sample in a study of beta chain features in type 1 diabetes. Assay: immunoSEQ multiplex PCR; the TCRdb copy retains only in-frame clones and omits some. The sample includes approximately 120,000 clones, almost 40% seen only once; the top ten take about 0.07%. Input material: stem cell memory CD4+ T cells from blood. The origin of the receptors is a young woman in good health. CDR3s include the opening cysteine and the closing phenylalanine or tryptophan. Each record gives: clone size, J gene, V gene, D gene, CDR3 DNA, CDR3 protein. D genes are given only for firm matches. Clone size appears in some rows only: once, few, many, or a class for an expanded clone.

few,TRBJ1-5,TRBV5-1,TRBD1,TGCGCCAGCAGCTTGGCCGGGACAGGGCTTAATCAGCCCCAGCATTTT,CASSLAGTGLNQPQHF
few,TRBJ2-7,TRBV6-5,.,TGTGCCAGCAGCGGGAATGCTTACGAGCAGTACTTC,CASSGNAYEQYF
.,TRBJ2-7,TRBV6-6,.,TGTGCCAGCAGAGACTCCGGGAAATTTTACGAGCAGTACTTC,CASRDSGKFYEQYF
.,TRBJ2-1,TRBV5-1,.,TGCGCCAGCAGCTTGGCAGTCTCCTACAATGAGCAGTTCTTC,CASSLAVSYNEQFF
few,TRBJ2-1,TRBV28,.,TGTGCCAGCAGTTTACAGTTAGCGTCCTACAATGAGCAGTTCTTC,CASSLQLASYNEQFF
.,TRBJ2-7,TRBV30,TRBD2,TGTGCCTGGAGCGGGAGGGGGTTTCCCCTTACCTACGAGCAGTACTTC,CAWSGRGFPLTYEQYF
few,TRBJ2-5,TRBV5-1,.,TGCGCCAGCAGCTTGGCCTTGGGGCGTGAGACCCAGTACTTC,CASSLALGRETQYF
.,TRBJ2-2,TRBV5-1,.,TGCGCCAGCAGCTTGCGCAGAAACACCGGGGAGCTGTTTTTT,CASSLRRNTGELFF
.,TRBJ2-5,TRBV18,TRBD1,TGTGCCAGCTCACGCTCAGACAGGGCTCAAGAGACCCAGTACTTC,CASSRSDRAQETQYF
few,TRBJ1-2,TRBV10-3,.,TGTGCCATCAATGCGGGGGCGATCTATGGCTACACCTTC,CAINAGAIYGYTF
.,TRBJ2-3,TRBV30,TRBD1,TGTGCCTGGAGTGAGAGGACAGGGGTCACAGATACGCAGTATTTT,CAWSERTGVTDTQYF
.,TRBJ2-1,TRBV28,TRBD2,TGTGCCAGCAGTTTAGTGAGACTAGCGGGGAACAATGAGCAGTTCTTC,CASSLVRLAGNNEQFF
.,TRBJ2-4,TRBV20-1,TRBD2,TGCAGTGCTAGAGCCCGGGGGGGAGACAAGTTC,CSARARGGDKF
.,TRBJ2-1,TRBV7-2,TRBD2,TGTGCCAGCAGCTTAGCTCTAGCGGGAGGAAACAATGAGCAGTTCTTC,CASSLALAGGNNEQFF
.,TRBJ2-7,TRBV28,.,TGTGCCAGCAGTCCCCGAGACGAGCAGTACTTC,CASSPRDEQYF
.,TRBJ2-2,TRBV5-4,.,TGTGCCAGCAGGGACGGGACGAACACCGGGGAGCTGTTTTTT,CASRDGTNTGELFF
.,TRBJ1-4,TRBV27,.,TGTGCCAGCAGTTTATTAGGAGCTCGAGGAAAACTGTTTTTT,CASSLLGARGKLFF
.,TRBJ2-1,TRBV7-2,.,TGTGCCAGCAGCTTCCCAGGGTCCTACAATGAGCAGTTCTTC,CASSFPGSYNEQFF
.,TRBJ2-1,TRBV7-8,.,TGTGCCAGCAGCCCAGGGGGGAGTAGGAATGAGCAGTTCTTC,CASSPGGSRNEQFF
.,TRBJ2-7,TRBV10-3,TRBD2,TGTGCCATCAGTGAATTAGCGGGCGAGCAGTACTTC,CAISELAGEQYF
.,TRBJ2-5,TRBV5-4,.,TGTGCCAGCAGCTTGTTGTCTCACCAAGAGACCCAGTACTTC,CASSLLSHQETQYF
few,TRBJ2-1,TRBV28,.,TGTGCCATTCGGGGTTCGACCCCCAATGAGCAGTTCTTC,CAIRGSTPNEQFF
.,TRBJ2-4,TRBV4-3,.,TGCGCCAGCAGCCAAGGACCGACAGTATCCAAAAACATTCAGTACTTC,CASSQGPTVSKNIQYF
.,TRBJ1-3,TRBV7-8,.,TGTGCCAGCAGCCTCAAGAGCTCTGGAAACACCATATATTTT,CASSLKSSGNTIYF
.,TRBJ1-1,TRBV29-1,.,TGCAGCGCCCTGCGGGGGACCGAAGCTTTCTTT,CSALRGTEAFF
.,TRBJ1-2,TRBV28,TRBD1,TGTGCCAGCAGTACAGGGGCCGCTAACTATGGCTACACCTTC,CASSTGAANYGYTF
few,TRBJ2-1,TRBV29-1,TRBD2,TGCAGCGTTGGATGGACTAGCGGGTACAATGAGCAGTTCTTC,CSVGWTSGYNEQFF
few,TRBJ2-7,TRBV7-9,.,TGTGCCAGCAGCTTAGATGGCAGGGGACGGTACGAGCAGTACTTC,CASSLDGRGRYEQYF
few,TRBJ1-3,TRBV29-1,TRBD1,TGCAGCGTCAGAAGACAGGGAGCTGGAAACACCATATATTTT,CSVRRQGAGNTIYF
.,TRBJ2-7,TRBV5-4,.,TGTGCCAGCAGCGTAGGGCTGGGGACAAGGAATACCGAGCAGTACTTC,CASSVGLGTRNTEQYF